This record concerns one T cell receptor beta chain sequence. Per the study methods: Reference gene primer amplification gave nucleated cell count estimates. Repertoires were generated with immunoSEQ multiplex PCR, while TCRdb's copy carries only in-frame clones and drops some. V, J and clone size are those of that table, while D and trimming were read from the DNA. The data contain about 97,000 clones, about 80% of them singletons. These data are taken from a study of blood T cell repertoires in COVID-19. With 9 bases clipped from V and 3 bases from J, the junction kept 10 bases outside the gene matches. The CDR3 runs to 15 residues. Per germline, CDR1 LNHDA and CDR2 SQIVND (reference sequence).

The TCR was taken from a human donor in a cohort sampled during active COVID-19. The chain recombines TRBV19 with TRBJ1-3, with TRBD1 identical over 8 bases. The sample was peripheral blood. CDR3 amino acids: CASRTDRGSGNTIYF. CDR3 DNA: TGTGCCAGCAGAACCGACAGGGGAAGTGGAAACACCATATATTTT.